Presented here are 14 T cell receptor beta chains from one specimen sequenced in a study of OX40 agonist ivuxolimab in advanced cancers. Profiling relied on immunoSEQ multiplex PCR, and the TCRdb table lists in-frame clones only, not all of them. The table records more than 70,000 clones, roughly 80% of them present only once. The sample was CD4+ or CD8+ T cells sorted from blood, taken in a trial of the OX40 agonist ivuxolimab. These receptors all come from an adult with an advanced solid tumor such as melanoma, head and neck, liver or kidney cancer.

The chain employs TRBV19 and TRBJ1-2; TRBD1 is a possible D gene (6 bases). This CDR3 comprises 13 residues. The ends were cut back, 8 bases at V and 6 bases at J, with 16 bases in the middle. Looked up from germline, CDR1 is LNHDA and CDR2 is SQIVND (reference sequence). CDR3 nucleotide sequence: TGTGCCAGTGGGTCCGGGACATCAAATGGCTACACCTTC. It specifies CASGSGTSNGYTF. The full variable domain, in which reference TRBV19 and TRBJ1-2 provide the parts outside the CDR3, is DGGITQSPKYLFRKEGQNVTLSCEQNLNHDAMYWYRQDPGQGLRLIYYSQIVNDFQKGDIAEGYSVSREKKESFPLTVTSAQKNPTAFYLCASGSGTSNGYTFGSGTRLTVV.

The V call is TRBV19, the J call TRBJ1-2; 10 bases line up with TRBD1. Germline V gene sequence: CDR1 LNHDA, CDR2 SQIVND (reference sequence). There are 15 residues in the CDR3. V gave up 5 bases and J gave up 1 base; unmatched junction bases: 4. CDR3 in amino acids: CASSATGGDNYGYTF. In DNA form, the CDR3 reads TGTGCCAGTAGTGCGACAGGGGGCGATAACTATGGCTACACCTTC.

The chain employs TRBV4-1 and TRBJ2-3; weak D call: TRBD2 (6 bases). The CDR3 sequence is 14 residues long. V dropped 2 bases and J dropped 3 bases, with 9 bases sitting between them. Germline lookup yields CDR1 MGHRA and CDR2 YSYEKL. The CDR3 coding sequence is TGCGCCAGCAGCCAAAACGGGAGAACAGATACGCAGTATTTT. This encodes CASSQNGRTDTQYF.

This sequence joins TRBV2 and TRBJ2-7; 7 bases agree with TRBD2. This CDR3 contains 13 residues. V trimming: 8 bases; J trimming: 2 bases; junction bases outside the gene matches: 6. Per germline, CDR1 SNHLY and CDR2 FYNNEI. In DNA, the CDR3 is TGTGCCAGCCGACTAGCTGGGACCTACGAGCAGTACTTC. Encoded protein: CASRLAGTYEQYF.

The chain joins TRBV18 to TRBJ1-4; 7 bases are shared with TRBD1. Per germline, CDR1 KGHSH and CDR2 LQKENI. The CDR3 runs to 16 residues. V was clipped by 3 bases and J by 3 bases; unmatched bases: 7. In nucleotides, the CDR3 is TGTGCCAGCTCACCCACCTACGGGACAGCTAATGAAAAACTGTTTTTT. It specifies CASSPTYGTANEKLFF.

The chain has TRBV2 and TRBJ2-1; TRBD2 matches at 8 bases. Germline assignment: CDR1 SNHLY and CDR2 FYNNEI. There are 15 residues in the CDR3. V shed 6 bases, J shed 2 bases, and the junction held 6 bases outside the gene matches. This chain's CDR3 is CASSDTGLAYNEQFF. The DNA for the CDR3 is TGTGCCAGCAGCGACACGGGACTAGCCTACAATGAGCAGTTCTTC.

The rearrangement links TRBV5-4 to TRBJ2-4, with a possible D match to TRBD1 (5 bases). CDR1 and CDR2 from the germline V gene are SGHNT and YYREEE (reference sequence). Trimming took 0 bases from V and 0 from J, leaving 16 bases between them. This CDR3 region has 18 residues. Here the CDR3 reads CASSLGGAAALAKNIQYF. CDR3 DNA: TGTGCCAGCAGCTTGGGTGGGGCGGCAGCGCTAGCCAAAAACATTCAGTACTTC.

The chain joins TRBV5-1 to TRBJ2-3; 12 bases are a match to TRBD2. This CDR3 region has 19 residues. Trimming at V came to 2 bases and at J to 0 bases, leaving 10 bases not matched to a gene. Germline CDR1 SGHRS, CDR2 YFSETQ. CDR3 coding DNA: TGCGCCAGCAGCTTCGGGGCTAGCGGGGGGGCCATTAGCACAGATACGCAGTATTTT. Protein product: CASSFGASGGAISTDTQYF.

This chain connects TRBV7-3 to TRBJ2-1; the match to TRBD2 covers 8 bases. This CDR3 is 15 amino acids long. Germline V gives CDR1 SGHTA, CDR2 FQGTGA. The ends lost 5 bases at V and 7 bases at J; junction bases unmatched: 10. The CDR3 DNA reads TGTGCCAGCAGCGAGGGGACTAGTCAAACGAATGAGCAGTTCTTC. Its protein product is CASSEGTSQTNEQFF.

The rearrangement uses TRBV11-2 and TRBJ2-5; the D call may be TRBD1 or TRBD2 (5 bases each). V was pared by 7 bases and J by 5 bases, with 8 bases between. CDR3 length: 11 amino acids. The germline V gene has CDR1 SGHAT and CDR2 FQNNGV. CDR3 DNA: TGTGCCAGCACCGGGACGGAGACCCAGTACTTC. As protein: CASTGTETQYF.

This clone was observed a single time. The chain uses TRBV6-1 and TRBJ2-1, with TRBD2 matching 12 bases. CDR1 and CDR2 from the germline V gene are MNHNS and SASEGT. The length of the CDR3 is 14 residues. J lost 15 bases, V lost 5 bases, and 11 bases had no gene match. CDR3 amino acids: CASSFRGLAGYPFF. CDR3 DNA: TGTGCCAGCAGTTTCCGAGGACTAGCGGGGTATCCGTTCTTC.

This chain connects TRBV7-9 to TRBJ1-2, with a possible D match to TRBD1 (5 bases). V shed 3 bases and J shed 3 bases, with 8 bases lying between them. Germline V gene data show CDR1 as SEHNR and CDR2 as FQNEAQ (reference sequence). This CDR3 is 13 amino acids long. CDR3 residues: CASSLDNDYGYTF. The CDR3 nucleotides are TGTGCCAGCAGCTTGGACAACGACTATGGCTACACCTTC.

CDR3 residues: CASRMTENTGELFF. Here the CDR3 DNA reads TGCGCCAGCAGAATGACAGAGAACACCGGGGAGCTGTTTTTT. The V and J genes are TRBV5-1 and TRBJ2-2, with D possibly matching TRBD1 (5 bases). This CDR3 region has 14 residues. The V end was cut by 5 bases, the J end by 1 base, with 9 bases between. Looked up from germline, CDR1 is SGHRS and CDR2 is YFSETQ. Using reference TRBV5-1 and TRBJ2-2 for the parts outside the CDR3, the full variable domain is KAGVTQTPRYLIKTRGQQVTLSCSPISGHRSVSWYQQTPGQGLQFLFEYFSETQRNKGNFPGRFSGRQFSNSRSEMNVSTLELGDSALYLCASRMTENTGELFFGEGSRLTVL.

The chain couples TRBV7-8 to TRBJ2-5; 13 bases are a match to TRBD2. The last part of the DNA fits TRBJ2-7 better; the J call may be wrong. Germline CDR1 SGHVS, CDR2 FQNEAQ. There are 15 residues in the CDR3. CDR3 amino acids: CASSPRTSGSYEQYF. The CDR3 DNA reads as TGTGCCAGCAGCCCCCGGACTAGCGGGAGCTACGAGCAGTACTTC.